A single sample is the source of the 3 T cell receptor beta chains below, sequenced in a study of Graves' ophthalmopathy and Graves' hyperthyroidism. TCR beta CDR3 regions were amplified from RNA transcripts. First-round RT-PCR relied on HTBI primers, and a second-round multiplex PCR came next. TCRdb analysed the multiplex PCR reads with MiXCR anew, one entry per CDR3 protein. The top ten clones hold roughly 6.9% of a sample with over 500,000 distinct CDR3 sequences, about a fifth of them seen once. The sequenced material came from peripheral blood. These receptors were taken from a woman between 18 and 29 years old with stable Graves' hyperthyroidism. Some clones in this sample may be carry-over from other donors' samples.

This clonotype was found a few times. Germline is not matched at one junction end, which may reflect a read error. The chain has TRBV7-9 and TRBJ1-2; tentative D call: TRBD1 (6 bases). In germline, CDR1 is SEHNR, CDR2 FQNEAQ (reference sequence). The CDR3 loop spans 14 amino acids. The CDR3 coding sequence is TGTGCCAGCAGCTTAGCCGGACAGACCTATAGCTACACCTTC. Its translation is CASSLAGQTYSYTF.

This clonotype showed up many times. The genes are TRBV24-1 and TRBJ1-2, with 8 positions matching TRBD1. Trimming took 8 bases from V and 6 from J; bases not matched to a gene: 13. CDR3 length equals 15 residues. Germline assignment: CDR1 KGHDR and CDR2 SFDVKD. In nucleotides, the CDR3 is TGTGCCACCACCCTATTGAGGGACAGGTCTCATGGCTACACCTTC. Translated, it gives CATTLLRDRSHGYTF.

The V and J genes are TRBV12-3 or TRBV12-4 and TRBJ2-7; possible D gene TRBD2, 5 bases. V gave up 5 bases and J gave up 9 bases, with 14 bases separating them. The CDR3 loop spans 12 amino acids. DNA of the CDR3: TGTGCCAGCAGTCTCGGCGGACGGGGGCAGTACTTC. It codes for CASSLGGRGQYF.